Here is one T cell receptor beta chain with its context. What it recognizes is unknown. Germline trimming cut 4 bases from V and 6 bases from J; bases unmatched to any gene: 10. The CDR3 is 15 residues long. Germline V gene sequence: CDR1 SGDLS, CDR2 YYNGEE. This record belongs to a study of T-cell memory formation after mild COVID-19. On the study more broadly: Clustering of TCRs was largely donor specific.

General study findings and limits: Clones that contracted from day 15 to 85 had balanced CD4/CD8; later expanders were CD4+ biased.

TCRdb analysed the 5' RACE reads with MiXCR anew, one entry per CDR3 protein. The sample lists 280,000 or so distinct CDR3 sequences; approximately 7.6% were seen once. This receptor was taken from a man in his late teens or twenties who had mild COVID-19 (a few samples of this study predate the infection). Cell type and time point are not known. Sequenced sample: PBMCs or a T cell subset sorted from them (not recorded which). The rearrangement links TRBV9 to TRBJ1-5; 7 bases align to TRBD1. CDR3 protein: CASSQGEGVSQPQHF. In DNA form, the CDR3 reads TGTGCCAGCAGCCAGGGGGAGGGCGTGAGTCAGCCCCAGCATTTT.